A single sample is the source of the 32 T cell receptor beta chains below, sequenced in a study of T cells in women clearing cervical HPV infection. Sequencing was performed with immunoSEQ multiplex PCR; in TCRdb, only in-frame clones are kept and a portion is missing. Its listing shows approximately 44,000 clones. The sample taken for sequencing was blood buffy coat. The source is a woman aged 18-70 years with a cervical HPV16 infection that either progressed to CIN3+ or cleared (not recorded which).

As to this clone: The CDR3 is cut off 3 residues early in the read; its end comes from the germline J gene. The rearrangement joins TRBV19 to TRBJ1-5, with a weak D call TRBD1 (6 bases). This CDR3 spans 18 amino acids. Germline V gene data show CDR1 as LNHDA and CDR2 as SQIVND (reference sequence). Trimming removed 5 bases from V and 5 bases from J, with 25 bases in between. CDR3 region: CASSAGPLGGEGDQPQHF. The covered CDR3 bases are TGTGCCAGTAGTGCTGGCCCATTAGGGGGGGAGGGGGATCAGCCC.

A note on this clone: The CDR3 extends 3 residues past the end of the read, so its final part is completed from the germline J gene. The rearrangement joins TRBV5-8 to TRBJ1-1; TRBD1 might be the D (5 bases). The CDR3 is 14 amino acids. CDR1 SGHTS and CDR2 YDEGEE come from the germline V gene. V gave up 3 bases and J gave up 2 bases, with 11 bases separating them. The CDR3 bases that were read are TGTGCCAGCAGCTGGGACTACGGAAACACTGAA. Residues: CASSWDYGNTE. The entire CDR3 protein is CASSWDYGNTEAFF.

On this clone: The read gets to within 3 residues of the CDR3 end, and the germline J gene fills in the rest. The chain links TRBV7-9 to TRBJ2-3; D is perhaps TRBD1 (6 bases). There are 14 residues in the CDR3. With 7 bases removed from V and 3 bases from J, the gap between germline ends came to 14 bases. Germline loops: CDR1 SEHNR, CDR2 FQNEAQ (reference sequence). The part of the CDR3 DNA that was read is TGTGCCAGCACCTCTGCAGGGGTGACAGATACG. Encoded protein: CASTSAGVTDT. The full CDR3 reads CASTSAGVTDTQYF.

Note on this clone: The read ends 3 residues before the CDR3 terminus; that terminus is restored from the germline J gene. The chain uses TRBV5-6 and TRBJ2-2; 7 positions match TRBD1. The V gene's germline CDR1 is SGHDT and CDR2 YYEEEE. This CDR3 is 15 amino acids long. The V gene end was trimmed by 7 bases and the J gene end by 0 bases; junction bases not matched to a gene: 6. CDR3 DNA (partial): TGTGCCAGCTTCGGGACAGCCTCGAACACCGGGGAG. Protein sequence: CASFGTASNTGE. The full CDR3 protein is CASFGTASNTGELFF.

This chain's CDR3 is CASSLTSGLPNEKLFF. The CDR3 bases that were read are TGTGCCAGCAGCTTAACAAGTGGTCTGCCTAATGAAAAA. The chain employs TRBV5-4 and TRBJ1-4; no firm D call. The CDR3 extends 3 residues past the end of the read, so its final part is completed from the germline J gene. Trimming took 2 bases from V and 3 from J, leaving 14 bases between them. This CDR3 is 16 amino acids long. The germline gives CDR1 SGHNT, CDR2 YYREEE (reference sequence).

With respect to this clone: Coverage ceases 3 residues before the CDR3 finishes, and the germline J gene fills in the end. The V gene is TRBV5-4, the J gene TRBJ2-5; 7 bases are a match to TRBD1. The J segment lost 0 bases and the V segment lost 4 bases, leaving 3 bases of the junction unmatched. The CDR3 totals 14 residues. Germline V lookup: CDR1 SGHNT, CDR2 YYREEE (reference sequence). CDR3 bases read: TGTGCCAGCAGCAAGGGACAGTACCAAGAGACC. Amino acid sequence: CASSKGQYQET. The entire CDR3 protein reads CASSKGQYQETQYF.

About this clone itself: The observed sequence ends 3 residues before the CDR3 terminus, with the missing tail filled in from the germline J gene. The chain uses TRBV7-9 and TRBJ2-1; no clear D gene. Trimming removed 0 bases at V and 6 bases at J, with 12 bases between. This CDR3 comprises 15 residues. CDR1 is SEHNR, CDR2 FQNEAQ, per germline (reference sequence). The covered CDR3 bases are TGTGCCAGCAGCTTAGCACTGGGCCAAATCAATGAG. Its translation: CASSLALGQINE. The complete CDR3 reads CASSLALGQINEQFF.

With respect to this clone: The observed sequence ends 3 residues before the CDR3 terminus, with the missing tail filled in from the germline J gene. The chain recombines TRBV7-9 with TRBJ2-3, with 7 bases aligning to TRBD1. J was trimmed by 4 bases and V by 0 bases; bases with no gene match: 4. CDR1 and CDR2 from the germline V gene are SEHNR and FQNEAQ (reference sequence). The CDR3 covers 15 residues. This CDR3 is CASSLAGGSPDTQYF. CDR3 DNA (partial): TGTGCCAGCAGCTTAGCAGGGGGCTCGCCAGATACG.

In the case of this clone: The CDR3 end is not reached by the read, which stops 3 residues before it; the germline J gene fills it in. The chain combines TRBV23-1 with TRBJ1-5; tentatively, D is TRBD1 (5 bases). TRBV23-1 is noted as an ORF with a role that remains uncertain. V lost 4 bases and J 2 bases, leaving 12 bases between the germline ends. The CDR3 has 15 residues. Partial CDR3 DNA: TGCGCCAGCAGTCCCGGCAGGGCTGGCAATCAGCCC. Protein product: CASSPGRAGNQP. The entire CDR3 protein reads CASSPGRAGNQPQHF.

Turning to this clone: The CDR3 goes on 3 residues after the read ends, and that part is filled in from the germline J gene. V and J are TRBV18 and TRBJ1-1; 7 positions agree with TRBD1. Germline CDR1 KGHSH, CDR2 LQKENI. This CDR3 region has 13 residues. Trimming at V came to 3 bases and at J to 6 bases, leaving 4 bases not matched to a gene. The chain's CDR3 is CASSPDRVSEAFF. The covered CDR3 bases are TGTGCCAGCTCACCCGACAGGGTCTCTGAA.

As to this clone: The read finishes 3 residues shy of the CDR3 end, and the germline J gene is used to complete it. The rearrangement uses TRBV3-1 (or the pseudogene TRBV3-2) and TRBJ1-2; TRBD1 is a possible D gene (6 bases). The CDR3 contains 13 residues. Germline lookup yields CDR1 LGHDT and CDR2 YNNKEL (reference sequence). Incomplete CDR3 DNA: TGTGCCAGCAGCCAAGACTGGGAGGGGGAC. Its protein product is CASSQDWEGD. The entire CDR3 protein reads CASSQDWEGDYTF.

Details on this clone: The read comes to an end 3 residues before the CDR3 does, leaving the germline J gene to fill in the end. The chain recombines TRBV20-1 with TRBJ2-2; TRBD2 is a possible D gene (6 bases). From germline, CDR1 is DFQATT and CDR2 SNEGSKA (reference sequence). This CDR3 contains 20 residues. The V end lost 0 bases, the J end lost 0 bases, and 23 bases lay between the germline ends. CDR3 loop: CSARDKGLAYSNPNTGELFF. CDR3 DNA, as far as it was read: TGCAGTGCTAGAGATAAGGGGCTAGCGTACAGCAATCCGAACACCGGGGAG.

Remarks on this clone: The observed sequence ends 3 residues before the CDR3 terminus, with the missing tail filled in from the germline J gene. The genes are TRBV15 and TRBJ1-5; D call uncertain. This CDR3 has 12 amino acids. V shed 3 bases and J shed 3 bases, with 3 bases lying between them. In germline, CDR1 is LNHNV, CDR2 YYDKDF (reference sequence). The part of the CDR3 DNA that was read is TGTGCCACCAGCAGCCTCAATCAGCCC. Protein: CATSSLNQP. The full CDR3 reads CATSSLNQPQHF.

Note on this clone: The read gets to within 3 residues of the CDR3 end, and the germline J gene fills in the rest. The V and J genes are TRBV5-8 and TRBJ2-7; TRBD1 aligns across 8 bases. The J segment lost 3 bases and the V segment lost 7 bases, leaving 6 bases of the junction unmatched. In germline, CDR1 is SGHTS, CDR2 YDEGEE. This CDR3 is 13 amino acids long. The DNA read from the CDR3 is TGTGCCAGCTTGGACAGGGTGTTCTACGAG. It encodes CASLDRVFYE. The CDR3 as a whole reads CASLDRVFYEQYF.

On this clone: Read data end 3 residues before the CDR3 end; the end is taken from the germline J gene. The chain has TRBV20-1 and TRBJ1-4; possibly TRBD1 for D (5 bases). V gave up 2 bases and J gave up 7 bases, with 11 bases separating them. The CDR3 contains 13 residues. Germline CDR1 reads DFQATT; CDR2 reads SNEGSKA (reference sequence). CDR3 sequence: CSARRQGREKLFF. The CDR3 DNA, read in part, is TGCAGTGCTAGAAGGCAGGGCCGTGAAAAA.

In the case of this clone: The read ends 3 residues shy of where the CDR3 ends; the end is completed using the germline J gene. This chain links TRBV19 with TRBJ2-2; possibly TRBD1 for D (6 bases). Germline V lookup: CDR1 LNHDA, CDR2 SQIVND (reference sequence). The CDR3 runs to 15 residues. V was cut by 3 bases and J by 7 bases, with 15 bases left in between. CDR3 in amino acids: CASSILGARNGELFF. The sequenced part of the CDR3 DNA is TGTGCCAGTAGTATTCTGGGGGCAAGGAACGGGGAG.

In regard to this clone: The read falls 3 residues short of the CDR3 end, and the missing part is taken from the germline J gene. V usage is TRBV5-4 and J usage is TRBJ1-5; TRBD1 is a possible D gene (5 bases). Trimming pared 0 bases from V and 6 bases from J, leaving 16 bases between. From germline, CDR1 is SGHNT and CDR2 YYREEE (reference sequence). This CDR3 has 16 amino acids. The CDR3 bases that were read are TGTGCCAGCAGCTTGGGGGGAGGAAGGGACTCTCAGCCC. Protein sequence: CASSLGGGRDSQP. The complete CDR3 reads CASSLGGGRDSQPQHF.

As to this clone: The CDR3 extends 3 residues past the end of the read, so its final part is completed from the germline J gene. The V call is TRBV12-5, the J call TRBJ2-3; 8 nucleotides line up with TRBD1. The germline CDR1 and CDR2 sequences are LGHNT and FRNRAP. The CDR3 extends over 13 amino acids. With V trimmed by 7 bases and J by 4 bases, 4 bases remained unmatched. CDR3 amino acids: CASAGTGPDTQYF. CDR3 DNA (partial): TGTGCTAGTGCTGGGACAGGCCCAGATACG.

On this clone itself: The read ends 3 residues early relative to the CDR3; the germline J gene fills the gap. The V call is TRBV19, the J call TRBJ1-2; the D is unclear. There are 15 residues in the CDR3. Per the germline V gene, CDR1 is LNHDA and CDR2 is SQIVND (reference sequence). This CDR3 is CASAPLAGAYNEYTF. CDR3 DNA, as far as it was read: TGTGCCAGTGCCCCACTAGCGGGAGCTTACAATGAG.

As for this clone: Coverage ceases 3 residues before the CDR3 finishes, and the germline J gene fills in the end. The chain recombines TRBV5-4 with TRBJ2-3, with 7 bases that match TRBD1. After removal of 3 bases from V and 6 bases from J, the junction contained 13 bases not matched to a gene. Germline V gives CDR1 SGHNT, CDR2 YYREEE (reference sequence). This CDR3 is built from 16 residues. The sequenced CDR3 bases are TGTGCCAGCAGCTCGAGTTCCGGGACAGTAGCCGATACG. Its protein is CASSSSSGTVADT. The whole CDR3 protein is CASSSSSGTVADTQYF.

Concerning this clone itself: The sequence runs out 3 residues before the end of the CDR3; the remainder is reconstructed from the germline J gene. The J gene is TRBJ1-4, the V gene TRBV30; 7 nucleotides align to TRBD1. Germline V lookup: CDR1 GTSNPN, CDR2 SVGIG (reference sequence). The CDR3 contains 15 residues. After removal of 2 bases from V and 7 bases from J, the junction contained 10 bases not matched to a gene. CDR3 DNA, as far as it was read: TGTGCCTGGAGTCCCGTACAGGGGAAGAGTGAAAAA. Protein product: CAWSPVQGKSEK. In full, the CDR3 is CAWSPVQGKSEKLFF.

Note on this clone: The read ends 3 residues shy of where the CDR3 ends; the end is completed using the germline J gene. The chain carries TRBV19 and TRBJ2-5; the match to TRBD2 covers 7 bases. Trimming at V came to 3 bases and at J to 0 bases, leaving 1 base not matched to a gene. The CDR3 totals 14 residues. Per the germline V gene, CDR1 is LNHDA and CDR2 is SQIVND (reference sequence). CDR3 amino acids: CASSMGGYQETQYF. Partial CDR3 DNA: TGTGCCAGTAGTATGGGGGGGTACCAAGAGACC.

Regarding this clone: The observed sequence ends 3 residues before the CDR3 terminus, with the missing tail filled in from the germline J gene. The chain carries TRBV20-1 and TRBJ1-5; unclear D gene. The germline V and J ends were trimmed by 6 bases and 6 bases, with 15 bases remaining between them. This CDR3 has 13 residues. Per germline, CDR1 DFQATT and CDR2 SNEGSKA (reference sequence). The CDR3 loop is CSARPGLAQPQHF. The DNA read from the CDR3 is TGCAGTGCCAGGCCTGGGCTAGCTCAGCCC.

As concerns this clone: The read finishes 3 residues shy of the CDR3 end, and the germline J gene is used to complete it. The V and J genes are TRBV28 and TRBJ2-3; 8 nucleotides line up with TRBD1. Germline V gene data show CDR1 as MDHEN and CDR2 as SYDVKM. Germline trimming cut 4 bases from V and 0 bases from J; bases unmatched to any gene: 15. The CDR3 runs to 19 residues. Partial CDR3 DNA: TGTGCCAGCAGTTCCTGGATCACGGACAGGGCTTCTAGCACAGATACG. Amino acids: CASSSWITDRASSTDT. The entire CDR3 is CASSSWITDRASSTDTQYF.

About this clone itself: The observed sequence ends 3 residues before the CDR3 terminus, with the missing tail filled in from the germline J gene. The V gene is TRBV5-1, the J gene TRBJ1-6, with 7 positions matching TRBD1. This CDR3 contains 17 residues. Germline CDR1 is SGHRS and CDR2 is YFSETQ. J was trimmed by 7 bases and V by 2 bases; bases with no gene match: 12. The CDR3 bases that were read are TGCGCCAGCAGCTTAAGTCCCGCCGGGACAGAAAATTCACCC. It encodes CASSLSPAGTENSP. The whole CDR3 protein reads CASSLSPAGTENSPLHF.

A word on this clone: The read terminates 3 residues before the CDR3 end, so the remaining end is supplied by the germline J gene. The chain combines TRBV2 with TRBJ1-2; perhaps TRBD1 as D (6 bases). Germline CDR1 and CDR2: SNHLY and FYNNEI. The CDR3 sequence is 13 residues long. The V and J ends lost 6 bases and 0 bases respectively, with 8 bases between them. CDR3 bases read: TGTGCCAGCAGCTGGGACACTAACTATGGC. This translates into CASSWDTNYG. The whole CDR3 protein is CASSWDTNYGYTF.

With regard to this clone: Coverage ceases 3 residues before the CDR3 finishes, and the germline J gene fills in the end. The chain uses TRBV5-5 and TRBJ1-4; 8 bases are shared with TRBD1. The CDR3 has 13 amino acids. Germline V gene lookup returns CDR1 SGHKS and CDR2 YYEKEE (reference sequence). Trimming took 2 bases from V and 7 from J; bases not matched to a gene: 1. Incomplete CDR3 DNA: TGTGCCAGCAGCTTAACAGGGGGTGAAAAA. Translating gives CASSLTGGEK. In full, the CDR3 reads CASSLTGGEKLFF.

Details on this clone: The read ends 3 residues early relative to the CDR3; the germline J gene fills the gap. The chain uses TRBV5-1 and TRBJ2-5; D unclear. CDR1 and CDR2 (germline): SGHRS, YFSETQ. CDR3 length: 12 residues. V was trimmed by 5 bases and J by 0 bases, leaving 5 bases between them. CDR3 protein: CASRLDQETQYF. The CDR3 DNA, read in part, is TGCGCCAGCAGGCTAGACCAAGAGACC.

Concerning this clone: The read is 3 residues too short to cover the CDR3 end, so that end is filled in from the germline J gene. This chain joins TRBV19 and TRBJ1-5; D is unresolved. From germline, CDR1 is LNHDA and CDR2 SQIVND (reference sequence). Trimming cost V 7 bases and J 4 bases, with 8 bases left between them. The CDR3 spans 12 residues. Partial CDR3 DNA: TGTGCCAGTAATCCAAAAAATCAGCCC. Protein product: CASNPKNQP. The full-length CDR3 reads as CASNPKNQPQHF. The full variable domain, rest sourced from reference TRBV19 and TRBJ1-5, is DGGITQSPKYLFRKEGQNVTLSCEQNLNHDAMYWYRQDPGQGLRLIYYSQIVNDFQKGDIAEGYSVSREKKESFPLTVTSAQKNPTAFYLCASNPKNQPQHFGDGTRLSIL.

Details on this clone: The read falls 3 residues short of the CDR3 end, and the missing part is taken from the germline J gene. The chain joins TRBV20-1 to TRBJ1-2; D possibly corresponds to TRBD1 (6 bases). Trimming shortened V by 7 bases and J by 0 bases, and 12 bases separated the two germline ends. The CDR3 has 13 residues. Germline lookup yields CDR1 DFQATT and CDR2 SNEGSKA (reference sequence). CDR3 DNA (partial): TGCAGTGTCAGACAGGAAGCTAACTATGGC. As protein: CSVRQEANYG. From start to end, the CDR3 is CSVRQEANYGYTF.

Details on this clone: The read terminates 3 residues before the CDR3 end, so the remaining end is supplied by the germline J gene. The chain links TRBV20-1 to TRBJ2-7; 8 bases align to TRBD2. The CDR3 totals 14 residues. Trimming at V came to 6 bases and at J to 6 bases, leaving 13 bases not matched to a gene. CDR1 and CDR2 (germline): DFQATT, SNEGSKA (reference sequence). The CDR3 bases that were read are TGCAGTGCCTCGCGTGAGGGACTAGTAACCGAG. Amino acid sequence: CSASREGLVTE. The entire CDR3 protein reads CSASREGLVTEQYF.

Concerning this clone itself: Read coverage stops 3 residues before the CDR3 terminus; the germline J gene supplies the remainder. The chain recombines TRBV5-8 with TRBJ2-5, with TRBD1 identical over 10 bases. Germline CDR1 is SGHTS and CDR2 is YDEGEE. This CDR3 is built from 15 residues. The V gene end was trimmed by 4 bases and the J gene end by 4 bases; junction bases not matched to a gene: 7. The CDR3 sequence is CASSPRDRGLETQYF. The part of the CDR3 DNA that was read is TGTGCCAGCAGCCCCCGGGACAGGGGATTAGAGACC.